This T cell receptor beta chain stems from a study of cytomegalovirus exposure and HLA in healthy donors. Study observations and caveats: Excluded: some indistinguishable V segments such as TRBV6-2 and TRBV6-3.

Use of 60 Vbeta and 13 Jbeta primers characterized the PCR. Method: immunoSEQ multiplex PCR; TCRdb's copy keeps in-frame clones and lacks some. The sample has 160,000 or so clones, about 69% seen once. CDR1 is MNHEY and CDR2 is SMNVEV in the germline V gene (reference sequence). J lost 3 bases, V lost 7 bases, and 7 bases had no gene match. The CDR3 extends over 15 amino acids. Note on this clone: Its specificity is not known.

Sequencing was done on a sample of PBMCs. This TCR came from a human donor in good health. The chain joins TRBV27 to TRBJ2-2; 8 nucleotides line up with TRBD1. CDR3 nucleotide sequence: TGTGCCAGCAAGGCCGGACAGGGCCACACCGGGGAGCTGTTTTTT. Its protein product is CASKAGQGHTGELFF.